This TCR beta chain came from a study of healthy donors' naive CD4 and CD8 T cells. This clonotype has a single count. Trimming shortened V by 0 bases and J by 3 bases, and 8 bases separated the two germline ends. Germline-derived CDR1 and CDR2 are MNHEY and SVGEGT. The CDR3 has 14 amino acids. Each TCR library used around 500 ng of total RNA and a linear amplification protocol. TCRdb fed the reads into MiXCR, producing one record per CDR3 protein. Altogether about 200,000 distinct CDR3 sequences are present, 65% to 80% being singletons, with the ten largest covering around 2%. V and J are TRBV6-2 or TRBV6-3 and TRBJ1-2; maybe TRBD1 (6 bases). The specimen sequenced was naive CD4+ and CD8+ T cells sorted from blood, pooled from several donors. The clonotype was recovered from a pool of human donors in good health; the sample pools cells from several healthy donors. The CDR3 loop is CASSYSRTDYGYTF. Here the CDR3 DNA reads TGTGCCAGCAGTTACTCGAGGACAGACTATGGCTACACCTTC.